This T cell receptor (beta chain) emerged from a study of T cells in Graves' hyperthyroidism and ophthalmopathy. Those patients with uncontrolled infection, other autoimmune disease, pregnancy or lactation were excluded. PBMCs were derived from around 10 ml fresh peripheral blood. Researchers took RNA transcripts and amplified the TCR beta CDR3 regions from them. A first-round RT-PCR of the TCR CDR3 used the HTBI primer set. Via MiXCR, TCRdb re-called the multiplex PCR reads, giving one row per CDR3 protein. The profile shows 450,000 to 650,000 distinct CDR3 sequences, approximately 17% of them singletons. Study-level findings and limits: A model using 13 V-J features told ophthalmopathy apart from stable hyperthyroidism.

The CDR3 runs to 15 residues. Germline V gene sequence: CDR1 SQVTM, CDR2 ANQGSEA. After removal of 0 bases from V and 6 bases from J, the junction contained 7 bases not matched to a gene. The sample holds many counts of this clonotype. Antigen unknown. The receptor was derived from a woman aged 18 to 35 with Graves' ophthalmopathy. Sequenced material: blood. The V gene is TRBV29-1, the J gene TRBJ2-1; 8 bases map to TRBD2. The CDR3 loop reads CSVEEAAGVGNEQFF. CDR3 coding DNA: TGCAGCGTTGAAGAAGCAGCGGGAGTAGGCAATGAGCAGTTCTTC.